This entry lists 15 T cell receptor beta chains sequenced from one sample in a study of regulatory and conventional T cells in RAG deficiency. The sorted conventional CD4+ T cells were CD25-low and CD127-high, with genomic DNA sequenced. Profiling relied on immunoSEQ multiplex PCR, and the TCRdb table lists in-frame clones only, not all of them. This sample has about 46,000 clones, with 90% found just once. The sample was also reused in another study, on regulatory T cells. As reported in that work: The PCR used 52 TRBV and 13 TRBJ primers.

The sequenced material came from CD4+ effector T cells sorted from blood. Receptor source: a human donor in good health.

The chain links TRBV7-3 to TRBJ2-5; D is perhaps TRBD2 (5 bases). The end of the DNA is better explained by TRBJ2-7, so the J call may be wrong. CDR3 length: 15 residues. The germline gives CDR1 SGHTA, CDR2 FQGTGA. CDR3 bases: TGTGCCAGCAGCTTAGGGGTGGGAGTCAGTTACGAGCAGTACTTC. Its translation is CASSLGVGVSYEQYF.

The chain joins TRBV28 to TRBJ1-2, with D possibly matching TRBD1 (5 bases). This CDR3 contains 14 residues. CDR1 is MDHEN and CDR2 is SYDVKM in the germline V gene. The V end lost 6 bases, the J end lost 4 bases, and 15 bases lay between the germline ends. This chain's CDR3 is CASSSSRDGYGYTF. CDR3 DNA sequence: TGTGCCAGCAGCTCCTCTAGGGACGGCTATGGCTACACCTTC.

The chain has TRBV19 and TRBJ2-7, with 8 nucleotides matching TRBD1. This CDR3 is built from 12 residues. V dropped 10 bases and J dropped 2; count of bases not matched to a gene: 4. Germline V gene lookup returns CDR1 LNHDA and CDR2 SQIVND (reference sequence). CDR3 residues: CATRQGTYEQYF. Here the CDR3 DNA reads TGTGCCACTCGACAGGGGACCTACGAGCAGTACTTC.

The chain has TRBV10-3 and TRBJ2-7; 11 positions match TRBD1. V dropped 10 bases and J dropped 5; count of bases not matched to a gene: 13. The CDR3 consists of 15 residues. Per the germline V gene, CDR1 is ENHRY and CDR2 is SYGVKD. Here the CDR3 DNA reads TGTGCCACTCATGGAACGGGACAGGGGGGGAACGAGCAGTACTTC. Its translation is CATHGTGQGGNEQYF.

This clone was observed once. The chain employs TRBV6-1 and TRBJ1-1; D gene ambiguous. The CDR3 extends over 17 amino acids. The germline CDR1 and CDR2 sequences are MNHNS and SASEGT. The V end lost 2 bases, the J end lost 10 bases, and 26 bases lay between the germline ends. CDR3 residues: CASSESGTRGYGRGAFF. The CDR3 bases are TGTGCCAGCAGTGAATCGGGAACTCGGGGTTACGGGCGGGGAGCTTTCTTT.

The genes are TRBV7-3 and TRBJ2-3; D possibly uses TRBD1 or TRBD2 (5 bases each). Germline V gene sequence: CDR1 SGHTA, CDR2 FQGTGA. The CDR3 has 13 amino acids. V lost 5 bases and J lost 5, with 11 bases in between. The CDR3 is CASSPRDRDTQYF. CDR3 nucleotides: TGTGCCAGCAGCCCACGGGACCGAGATACGCAGTATTTT.

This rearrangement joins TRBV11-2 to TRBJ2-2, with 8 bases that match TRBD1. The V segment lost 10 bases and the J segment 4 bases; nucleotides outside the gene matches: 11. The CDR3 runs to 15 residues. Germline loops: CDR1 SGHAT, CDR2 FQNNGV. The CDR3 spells CAIDQGAGLTGELFF. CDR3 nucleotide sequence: TGTGCCATTGACCAGGGGGCAGGACTCACCGGGGAGCTGTTTTTT.

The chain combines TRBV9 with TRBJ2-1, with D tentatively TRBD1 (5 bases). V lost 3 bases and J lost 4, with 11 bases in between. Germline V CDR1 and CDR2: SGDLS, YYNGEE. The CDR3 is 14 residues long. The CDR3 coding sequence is TGTGCCAGCAGCGCCGAAACAGGTTACAATGAGCAGTTCTTC. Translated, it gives CASSAETGYNEQFF.

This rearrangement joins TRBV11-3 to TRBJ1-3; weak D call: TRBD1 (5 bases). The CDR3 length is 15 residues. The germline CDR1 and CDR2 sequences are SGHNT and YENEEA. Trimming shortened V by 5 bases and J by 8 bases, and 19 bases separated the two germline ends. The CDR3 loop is CASSAGTLRSDTIYF. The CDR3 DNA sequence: TGTGCCAGCAGCGCTGGGACCTTGAGGTCGGACACCATATATTTT.

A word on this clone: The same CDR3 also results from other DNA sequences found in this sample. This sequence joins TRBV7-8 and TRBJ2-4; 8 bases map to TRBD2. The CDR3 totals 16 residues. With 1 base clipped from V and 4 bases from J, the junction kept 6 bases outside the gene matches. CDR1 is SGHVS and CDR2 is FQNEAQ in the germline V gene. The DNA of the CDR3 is TGTGCCAGCAGCTTAGAGGGGGGGACTAGAAAAAACATTCAGTACTTC. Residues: CASSLEGGTRKNIQYF.

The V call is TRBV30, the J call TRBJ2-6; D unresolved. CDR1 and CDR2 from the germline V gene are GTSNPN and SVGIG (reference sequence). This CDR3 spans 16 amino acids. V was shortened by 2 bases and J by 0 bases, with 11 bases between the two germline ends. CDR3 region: CAWSTTAFSGANVLTF. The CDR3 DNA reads TGTGCCTGGAGTACAACGGCTTTCTCTGGGGCCAACGTCCTGACTTTC.

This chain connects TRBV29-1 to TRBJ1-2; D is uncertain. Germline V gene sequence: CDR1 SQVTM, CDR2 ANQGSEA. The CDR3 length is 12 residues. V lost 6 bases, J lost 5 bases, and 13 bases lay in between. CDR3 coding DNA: TGCAGCGTCACCAGCGGCCGTTATGGCTACACCTTC. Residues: CSVTSGRYGYTF.

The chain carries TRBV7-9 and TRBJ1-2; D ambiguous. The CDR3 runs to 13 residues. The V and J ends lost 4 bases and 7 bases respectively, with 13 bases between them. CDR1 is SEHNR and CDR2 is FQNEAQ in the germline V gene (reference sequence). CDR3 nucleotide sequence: TGTGCCAGCAGCTATGACAACGCCAGTGGCTACACCTTC. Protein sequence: CASSYDNASGYTF.

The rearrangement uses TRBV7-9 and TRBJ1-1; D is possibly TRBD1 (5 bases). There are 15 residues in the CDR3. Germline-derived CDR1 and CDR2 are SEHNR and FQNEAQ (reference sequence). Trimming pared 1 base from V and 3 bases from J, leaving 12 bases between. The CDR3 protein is CASSLGKQEHTEAFF. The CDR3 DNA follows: TGTGCCAGCAGCTTAGGAAAACAGGAACACACTGAAGCTTTCTTT.

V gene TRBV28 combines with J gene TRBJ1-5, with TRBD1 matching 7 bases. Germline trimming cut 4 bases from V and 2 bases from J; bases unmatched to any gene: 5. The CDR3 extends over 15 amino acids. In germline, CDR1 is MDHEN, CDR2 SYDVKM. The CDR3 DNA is TGTGCCAGCAGTTCGAGCGGGACAGGCAATCAGCCCCAGCATTTT. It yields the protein CASSSSGTGNQPQHF.